A selection of T cell receptor beta chains follows, all from one sample in a study of spatial heterogeneity in lung cancer. One entry per CDR3 protein results from TCRdb running MiXCR on the 5' RACE reads. The table has roughly 4,500 distinct CDR3 sequences, 6% to 7% seen once; the top ten hold less than 20%. The source material was lung tumor tissue, sampled at surgery. These receptors came from a male donor with early-stage non-small cell lung cancer. Both conserved end residues are part of each CDR3. Each record gives: J gene, clone size, D gene, V gene, CDR3 protein, CDR3 DNA. A D gene is named only where the DNA matches it firmly. Size values are once, few and many counts, or a class for expanded clones, and some rows have none.

j_call: TRBJ1-2; clone_size: medium-sized; d_call: .; v_call: TRBV7-6; cdr3_aa: CASSFEGGYGYTF; cdr3_nt: TGTGCCAGCAGCTTCGAGGGGGGCTATGGCTACACCTTC
j_call: TRBJ2-1; clone_size: .; d_call: .; v_call: TRBV6-1; cdr3_aa: CASSLRDTYNEQFF; cdr3_nt: TGTGCCAGCAGTCTACGGGACACCTACAATGAGCAGTTCTTC
j_call: TRBJ2-2; clone_size: medium-sized; d_call: TRBD1; v_call: TRBV7-9; cdr3_aa: CASSPGTGANTGELFF; cdr3_nt: TGTGCCAGCAGCCCCGGGACAGGGGCGAACACCGGGGAGCTGTTTTTT
j_call: TRBJ2-3; clone_size: medium-sized; d_call: TRBD2; v_call: TRBV12-3/TRBV12-4; cdr3_aa: CASSRLAGGFTDTQYF; cdr3_nt: TGTGCCAGCAGCCGTCTAGCGGGGGGTTTCACAGATACGCAGTATTTT
j_call: TRBJ2-1; clone_size: medium-sized; d_call: .; v_call: TRBV20-1; cdr3_aa: CSAPGPAHNEQFF; cdr3_nt: TGCAGTGCCCCGGGGCCGGCCCACAATGAGCAGTTCTTC
j_call: TRBJ2-1; clone_size: .; d_call: TRBD2; v_call: TRBV29-1; cdr3_aa: CSVGSAGGSYNEQFF; cdr3_nt: TGCAGCGTTGGTAGCGCGGGGGGCTCCTACAATGAGCAGTTCTTC
j_call: TRBJ1-1; clone_size: medium-sized; d_call: .; v_call: TRBV6-2/TRBV6-3; cdr3_aa: CASSTDRKTNTEAFF; cdr3_nt: TGTGCCAGCAGTACCGACAGGAAAACGAACACTGAAGCTTTCTTT
j_call: TRBJ2-1; clone_size: few; d_call: TRBD2; v_call: TRBV18; cdr3_aa: CASSPPTSGRANEQFF; cdr3_nt: TGTGCCAGCTCTCCTCCGACTAGCGGGAGGGCCAATGAGCAGTTCTTC
j_call: TRBJ2-5; clone_size: .; d_call: .; v_call: TRBV9; cdr3_aa: CASSVFPRETQYF; cdr3_nt: TGTGCCAGCAGCGTGTTCCCTCGCGAGACCCAGTACTTC
j_call: TRBJ2-1; clone_size: many; d_call: .; v_call: TRBV5-5; cdr3_aa: CASSLVGDEQFF; cdr3_nt: TGTGCCAGCAGCTTGGTTGGGGATGAGCAGTTCTTC
j_call: TRBJ2-7; clone_size: medium-sized; d_call: TRBD2; v_call: TRBV11-2; cdr3_aa: CASSLIGRPYEQYF; cdr3_nt: TGTGCCAGCAGCTTAATCGGGAGGCCGTACGAGCAGTACTTC
j_call: TRBJ2-2; clone_size: medium-sized; d_call: .; v_call: TRBV28; cdr3_aa: CASSLFVGGELFF; cdr3_nt: TGTGCCAGCAGTTTATTCGTCGGCGGGGAGCTGTTTTTT
j_call: TRBJ2-7; clone_size: many; d_call: .; v_call: TRBV5-6; cdr3_aa: CASSLQSEQYF; cdr3_nt: TGTGCCAGCAGCCTGCAGAGCGAGCAGTACTTC
j_call: TRBJ2-3; clone_size: medium-sized; d_call: TRBD1; v_call: TRBV28; cdr3_aa: CASSQPGQGAGDTQYF; cdr3_nt: TGTGCCAGCAGCCAACCGGGACAGGGGGCGGGTGATACGCAGTATTTT
j_call: TRBJ1-4; clone_size: many; d_call: .; v_call: TRBV20-1; cdr3_aa: CSVWERPFNEKLFF; cdr3_nt: TGCAGTGTCTGGGAAAGGCCTTTTAATGAAAAACTGTTTTTT
j_call: TRBJ2-5; clone_size: medium-sized; d_call: .; v_call: TRBV5-1; cdr3_aa: CASSLSAGTETQYF; cdr3_nt: TGCGCCAGCAGCTTGTCGGCAGGGACGGAGACCCAGTACTTC